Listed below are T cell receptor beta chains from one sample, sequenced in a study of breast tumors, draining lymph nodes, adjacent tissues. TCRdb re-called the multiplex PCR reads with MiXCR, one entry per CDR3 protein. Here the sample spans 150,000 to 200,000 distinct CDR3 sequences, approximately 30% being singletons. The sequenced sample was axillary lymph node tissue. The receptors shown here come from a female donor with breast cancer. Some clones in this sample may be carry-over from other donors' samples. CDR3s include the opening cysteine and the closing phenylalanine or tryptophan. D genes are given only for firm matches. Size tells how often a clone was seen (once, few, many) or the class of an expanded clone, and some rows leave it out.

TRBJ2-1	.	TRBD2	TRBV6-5	CASSHRLAGGIYNEQFF	TGTGCCAGCAGCCATCGCCTAGCGGGGGGGATTTACAATGAGCAGTTCTTC
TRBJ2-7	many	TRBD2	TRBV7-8	CASSLVGVSGRAPYEQYF	TGTGCCAGCAGCTTAGTAGGGGTTAGCGGGAGGGCCCCCTACGAGCAGTACTTC
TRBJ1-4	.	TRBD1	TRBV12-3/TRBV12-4	CASSTGTGGGNEKLFF	TGTGCCAGCAGTACCGGGACAGGGGGCGGTAATGAAAAACTGTTTTTT
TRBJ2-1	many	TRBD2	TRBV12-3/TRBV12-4	CASSLLLAGRGEFF	TGTGCCAGCAGTTTGTTGCTAGCGGGAAGGGGGGAGTTCTTC
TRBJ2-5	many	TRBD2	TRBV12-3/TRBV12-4	CASSFSGNSRGETQYF	TGTGCCAGCAGTTTCAGCGGGAACAGTCGGGGGGAGACCCAGTACTTC
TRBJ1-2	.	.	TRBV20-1	CSASGSGGYGYTF	TGCAGTGCTAGTGGTTCCGGGGGCTATGGCTACACCTTC
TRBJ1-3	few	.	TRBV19	CASGPGRLCSGNTIYF	TGTGCCAGTGGCCCTGGGAGGCTGTGCTCTGGAAACACCATATATTTT
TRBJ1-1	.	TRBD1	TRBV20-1	CSALGTAEAFF	TGCAGTGCCCTAGGGACAGCTGAAGCTTTCTTT
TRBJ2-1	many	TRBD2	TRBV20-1	CSASGSSGSREQFF	TGCAGTGCTAGTGGGTCTAGCGGGAGTCGGGAGCAGTTCTTC
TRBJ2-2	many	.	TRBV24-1	CATSGTANTGELFF	TGTGCCACCAGTGGCACTGCGAACACCGGGGAGCTGTTTTTT
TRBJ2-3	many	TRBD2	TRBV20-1	CSATVAGSVTDTQYF	TGCAGTGCTACAGTAGCGGGGTCAGTCACAGATACGCAGTATTTT
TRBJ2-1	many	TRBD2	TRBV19	CASSILAGVDNEQFF	TGTGCCAGTAGTATTCTAGCGGGAGTGGACAATGAGCAGTTCTTC
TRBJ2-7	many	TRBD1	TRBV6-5	CASGLGQGSYEQYF	TGTGCCAGCGGGTTGGGACAGGGTTCCTACGAGCAGTACTTC
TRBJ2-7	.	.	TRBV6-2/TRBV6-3	CASSYTKDRSSYEQYF	TGTGCCAGCAGTTACACAAAGGACAGAAGCTCCTACGAGCAGTACTTC
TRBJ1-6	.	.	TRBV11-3	CASSKGHLAPLHF	TGTGCCAGCAGCAAGGGACACTTGGCACCCCTCCACTTT
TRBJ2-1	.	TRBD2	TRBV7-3	CASSSSGSSYSEQFF	TGTGCCAGCAGCTCTAGCGGGAGCTCCTACAGTGAGCAGTTCTTC
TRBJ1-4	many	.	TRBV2	CASSVSPATNEKLFF	TGTGCCAGCAGTGTTTCCCCCGCAACTAATGAAAAACTGTTTTTT
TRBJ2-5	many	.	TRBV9	CASSVSGTAETQYF	TGTGCCAGCAGCGTATCAGGGACTGCAGAGACCCAGTACTTC
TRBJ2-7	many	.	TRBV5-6	CASSKAYEQYF	TGTGCCAGCAGCAAAGCCTACGAGCAGTACTTC
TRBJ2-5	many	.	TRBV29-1	CSVEDVVETRGETQYF	TGCAGCGTTGAAGATGTGGTCGAGACTAGGGGAGAGACCCAGTACTTC
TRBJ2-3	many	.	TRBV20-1	CSAMGSGAPDTQYF	TGCAGTGCTATGGGTAGTGGGGCGCCAGATACGCAGTATTTT
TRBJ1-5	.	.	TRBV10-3	CASLGTRVDQPQHF	TGTGCTAGTTTGGGGACACGGGTCGATCAGCCCCAGCATTTT
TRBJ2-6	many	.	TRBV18	CASSPGLRSGANVLTF	TGTGCCAGCTCACCGGGACTTCGCTCTGGGGCCAACGTCCTGACTTTC
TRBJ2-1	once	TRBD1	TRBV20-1	CSARDFGQGYEQFF	TGCAGTGCTAGAGACTTTGGACAGGGGTATGAGCAGTTCTTC
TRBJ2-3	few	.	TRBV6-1	CASSEAGATDTQYF	TGTGCCAGCAGTGAAGCGGGGGCAACAGATACGCAGTATTTT
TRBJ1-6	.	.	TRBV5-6	CASSPGSPPHF	TGTGCCAGCAGCCCGGGCTCACCCCCCCACTTT
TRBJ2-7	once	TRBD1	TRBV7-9	CASSLGAGAWTGAPYERYF	TGTGCCAGCAGCTTAGGAGCTGGGGCGTGGACAGGGGCACCTTACGAGCGGTACTTC
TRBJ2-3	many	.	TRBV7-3	CASSPQPGDTQYF	TGTGCCAGCAGCCCACAGCCCGGGGATACGCAGTATTTT
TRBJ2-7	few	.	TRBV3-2	CASSSDPPWRNPGGQYF	TGTGCCAGCAGCTCTGACCCCCCGTGGAGGAACCCGGGTGGGCAGTACTTC
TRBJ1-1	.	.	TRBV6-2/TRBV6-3	CASSYSPRVGTEAFF	TGTGCCAGCAGTTACTCGCCCAGAGTAGGCACTGAAGCTTTCTTT
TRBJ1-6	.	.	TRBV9	CASSVATF	TGTGCCAGCAGCGTAGCTACGTTC
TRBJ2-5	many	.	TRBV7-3	CASSLGGSQETQYF	TGTGCCAGCAGCCTAGGGGGATCCCAAGAGACCCAGTACTTC
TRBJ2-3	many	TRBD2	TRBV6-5	CASSYTSGADTQYF	TGTGCCAGCAGTTACACTAGCGGTGCAGATACGCAGTATTTT
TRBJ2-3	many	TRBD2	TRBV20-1	CSARDLAGGYVDTQYF	TGCAGTGCTAGAGATCTAGCGGGAGGTTATGTTGATACGCAGTATTTT
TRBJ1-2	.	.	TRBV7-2	CASSLALGNYGYTF	TGTGCCAGCAGCTTAGCGTTGGGTAACTATGGCTACACCTTC
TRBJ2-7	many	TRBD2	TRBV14	CASSLTGLAGISYEQYF	TGTGCCAGCAGCCTGACGGGACTAGCGGGGATCTCCTACGAGCAGTACTTC
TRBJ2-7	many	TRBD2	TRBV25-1	CASSDDLAGYEQYF	TGTGCCAGCAGTGACGATCTAGCGGGCTACGAGCAGTACTTC
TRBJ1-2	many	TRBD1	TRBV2	CASSATGDGYTF	TGTGCCAGCAGTGCTACAGGGGATGGCTACACCTTC
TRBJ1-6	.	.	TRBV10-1	CASRDGREGNSPLHF	TGCGCCAGCAGAGATGGCAGGGAAGGGAATTCACCCCTCCACTTT
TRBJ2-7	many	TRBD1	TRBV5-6	CASSLRGQRYSYEQYF	TGTGCCAGCAGCTTGAGGGGACAGCGGTACTCCTACGAGCAGTACTTC
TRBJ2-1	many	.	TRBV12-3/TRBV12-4	CASSLELATEQFF	TGTGCCAGCAGTTTAGAGCTAGCTACTGAGCAGTTCTTC
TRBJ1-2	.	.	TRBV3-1	CASSQELNGLNYYGYTF	TGTGCCAGCAGCCAAGAATTAAACGGATTGAACTACTATGGCTACACCTTC
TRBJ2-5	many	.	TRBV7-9	CASSKGGGGETQYF	TGTGCCAGCAGCAAAGGGGGAGGTGGAGAGACCCAGTACTTC
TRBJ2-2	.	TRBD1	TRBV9	CASSLSYRGGELFF	TGTGCCAGCAGCCTCTCATACAGGGGAGGGGAGCTGTTTTTT
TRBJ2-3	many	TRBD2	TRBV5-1	CASSFGHGGAGDTQYF	TGCGCCAGCAGCTTTGGCCACGGGGGGGCTGGAGATACGCAGTATTTT
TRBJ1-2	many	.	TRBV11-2	CASSLGPTGRYGYTF	TGTGCCAGCAGCTTAGGACCGACAGGACGCTATGGCTACACCTTC
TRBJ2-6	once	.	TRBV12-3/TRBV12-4	CASSLGRYSGANVLTF	TGTGCCAGCAGTTTAGGAAGATACTCTGGGGCCAACGTCCTGACTTTC
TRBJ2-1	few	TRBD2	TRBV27	CASKLGLATYNEQFF	TGTGCCAGCAAGTTAGGACTAGCGACCTACAATGAGCAGTTCTTC
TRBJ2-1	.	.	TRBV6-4	CASSDSRQNVYNEQFF	TGTGCCAGCAGTGACTCCCGACAGAACGTCTACAATGAGCAGTTCTTC
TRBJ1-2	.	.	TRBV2	CASREGGENTYGYTF	TGTGCCAGCAGGGAGGGGGGAGAGAATACCTATGGCTACACCTTC
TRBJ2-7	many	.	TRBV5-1	CASSLPGPSGEQYF	TGCGCCAGCAGCCTCCCAGGGCCATCAGGGGAGCAGTACTTC
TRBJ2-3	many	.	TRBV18	CASSSIGDTQYF	TGTGCCAGCTCATCCATCGGAGATACGCAGTATTTT
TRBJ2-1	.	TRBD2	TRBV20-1	CSGLEPGLAGGPYNEQFF	TGCAGTGGTTTGGAACCGGGACTAGCGGGAGGGCCCTACAATGAGCAGTTCTTC
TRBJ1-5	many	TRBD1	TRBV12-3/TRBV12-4	CASSQTGVNNQPQHF	TGTGCCAGCAGCCAGACAGGGGTAAACAATCAGCCCCAGCATTTT
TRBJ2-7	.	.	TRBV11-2	CASSLVVTAFREQYF	TGTGCCAGCAGCTTAGTCGTGACAGCGTTTCGCGAGCAGTACTTC
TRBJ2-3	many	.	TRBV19	CASSRASTDTQYF	TGTGCCAGTAGTAGGGCCAGCACAGATACGCAGTATTTT
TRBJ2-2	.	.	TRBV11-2	CACSTGLMSTGELFF	TGTGCCTGCAGTACAGGGTTAATGTCCACCGGGGAGCTGTTTTTT
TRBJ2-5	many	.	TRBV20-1	CSARSLETQYF	TGCAGTGCTAGATCCCTTGAGACCCAGTACTTC
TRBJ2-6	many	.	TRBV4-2	CASSQPGLLNVLTF	TGTGCCAGCAGCCAACCGGGACTTCTTAACGTCCTGACTTTC
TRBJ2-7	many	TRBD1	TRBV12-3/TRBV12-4	CASSLRQGWYEQYF	TGTGCCAGCAGCCTCCGACAGGGATGGTACGAGCAGTACTTC